These 14 T cell receptor beta chains came from one sample sequenced in a study of cytomegalovirus exposure and HLA in healthy donors. In the PCR, 60 Vbeta and 13 Jbeta primers were used. Sequencing was performed with immunoSEQ multiplex PCR; in TCRdb, only in-frame clones are kept and a portion is missing. The sample holds 100,000 to 150,000 clones, about 81% seen once. Material for sequencing was PBMCs. These receptors came from a woman aged 50 to 65 in good health and CMV-seropositive.

This chain links TRBV6-5 with TRBJ1-2; D unresolved. V lost 5 bases and J lost 2, with 6 bases in between. CDR3 length: 12 amino acids. CDR1 MNHEY and CDR2 SVGAGI come from the germline V gene. The CDR3 sequence: CASSGQNYGYTF. The DNA of the CDR3 is TGTGCCAGCAGTGGTCAGAACTATGGCTACACCTTC.

V usage is TRBV4-3 and J usage is TRBJ1-1; TRBD1 is a possible D gene (5 bases). V lost 1 base to trimming and J lost 1 base, with 10 bases between them. Germline V CDR1 and CDR2: LGHNA, YSLEER. The CDR3 runs to 15 residues. DNA of the CDR3: TGCGCCAGCAGCCAAGGTTTAGACAGGAACACTGAAGCTTTCTTT. The encoded protein is CASSQGLDRNTEAFF.

This chain links TRBV4-3 with TRBJ1-6; D gene uncertain. Germline CDR1 LGHNA, CDR2 YSLEER. The CDR3 contains 15 residues. V was shortened by 1 base and J by 7 bases, with 11 bases between the two germline ends. This CDR3 is CASSQAVRGNSPLHF. CDR3 DNA sequence: TGCGCCAGCAGCCAAGCTGTCAGAGGAAATTCACCCCTCCACTTT.

The chain has TRBV7-9 and TRBJ2-1, with a tentative D call TRBD2 (6 bases). Germline CDR1 is SEHNR and CDR2 is FQNEAQ (reference sequence). The CDR3 length is 15 residues. V dropped 3 bases and J dropped 9 bases, with 18 bases sitting between them. In DNA form, the CDR3 reads TGTGCCAGCAGCTTTTCCGGGACTCCCTTTGGTGAGCAGTTCTTC. It is translated as CASSFSGTPFGEQFF.

This clone has more than one count but fewer than ten. The V call is TRBV6-1, the J call TRBJ2-3, with TRBD2 matching over 8 bases. Trimming at V came to 7 bases and at J to 4 bases, leaving 7 bases not matched to a gene. The germline CDR1 and CDR2 sequences are MNHNS and SASEGT. The CDR3 is made up of 14 amino acids. Here the CDR3 reads CASTGTRLADTQYF. The CDR3 DNA reads as TGTGCCAGCACCGGGACTAGGCTGGCAGATACGCAGTATTTT.

This chain joins TRBV30 and TRBJ1-6; unclear D gene. Germline CDR1 GTSNPN, CDR2 SVGIG (reference sequence). The CDR3 runs to 15 residues. V lost 2 bases, J lost 4 bases, and 12 bases lay in between. CDR3 DNA sequence: TGTGCCTGGAGTTCCCGGGGTGGGTATAATTCACCCCTCCACTTT. This encodes CAWSSRGGYNSPLHF.

The V and J genes are TRBV7-9 and TRBJ1-1, with D uncertain. V lost 5 bases, J lost 11 bases, and 21 bases lay in between. Germline-derived CDR1 and CDR2 are SEHNR and FQNEAQ (reference sequence). This CDR3 is built from 14 residues. The DNA of the CDR3 is TGTGCCAGCAGCCCCTTTCTTGGGTCCAACGGGGCTTTCTTT. Translated, it gives CASSPFLGSNGAFF.

The V call is TRBV11-2, the J call TRBJ1-1; D not certain. Germline V lookup: CDR1 SGHAT, CDR2 FQNNGV. The CDR3 is 14 residues long. V was pared by 4 bases and J by 1 base, with 10 bases between. CDR3: CASSSSNTNTEAFF. The CDR3 DNA is TGTGCCAGCAGCTCATCGAACACGAACACTGAAGCTTTCTTT. Using reference TRBV11-2 and TRBJ1-1 for the parts outside the CDR3, the full variable domain is EAGVAQSPRYKIIEKRQSVAFWCNPISGHATLYWYQQILGQGPKLLIQFQNNGVVDDSQLPKDRFSAERLKGVDSTLKIQPAKLEDSAVYLCASSSSNTNTEAFFGQGTRLTVV.

Details on this clone: A junction end diverges from the germline sequence, so it may reflect a read error. The sample carries other DNA sequences with the same CDR3. The J gene is TRBJ1-1, the V gene TRBV6-5; no definite D call. This CDR3 region has 15 residues. In germline, CDR1 is MNHEY, CDR2 SVGAGI. The CDR3: CASSYSLAMNTEAFF. The CDR3 DNA reads as TGTGCCAGCAGTTACTCTCTAGCGATGAACACTGAAGCCTTCTTT.

The chain carries TRBV9 and TRBJ2-2; possible D gene TRBD1, 6 bases. Germline V CDR1 and CDR2: SGDLS, YYNGEE. CDR3 size: 15 residues. V dropped 4 bases and J dropped 5 bases, with 15 bases sitting between them. The CDR3 sequence: CASSSVQGRTGELFF. In DNA form, the CDR3 reads TGTGCCAGCAGCTCAGTCCAGGGGCGGACCGGGGAGCTGTTTTTT.

The V call is TRBV7-9, the J call TRBJ1-2; the D gene is possibly TRBD1 (5 bases). Germline-derived CDR1 and CDR2 are SEHNR and FQNEAQ (reference sequence). V lost 1 base, J lost 3 bases, and 15 bases lay in between. The CDR3 consists of 16 residues. The CDR3, as DNA: TGTGCCAGCAGCTTAGGAAAACAGGCCTTCCACTATGGCTACACCTTC. Translated, it gives CASSLGKQAFHYGYTF. Complete variable domain (other parts from reference TRBV7-9 and TRBJ1-2): DTGVSQNPRHKITKRGQNVTFRCDPISEHNRLYWYRQTLGQGPEFLTYFQNEAQLEKSRLLSDRFSAERPKGSFSTLEIQRTEQGDSAMYLCASSLGKQAFHYGYTFGSGTRLTVV.

The rearrangement uses TRBV7-9 and TRBJ2-3; D is undetermined. Germline loops: CDR1 SEHNR, CDR2 FQNEAQ (reference sequence). Deletions cut 5 bases from V and 0 bases from J, with 6 bases between. The CDR3 contains 13 residues. CDR3 amino acids: CASSITSTDTQYF. Written as DNA, the CDR3 is TGTGCCAGCAGCATAACTAGCACAGATACGCAGTATTTT.

The chain couples TRBV19 to TRBJ1-5; no definite D call. The length of the CDR3 is 13 residues. V lost 7 bases to trimming and J lost 5 bases, with 12 bases between them. Germline CDR1 and CDR2: LNHDA and SQIVND (reference sequence). In DNA form, the CDR3 reads TGTGCCAGTAACTCCGGGAACTATCAGCCCCAGCATTTT. Its translation is CASNSGNYQPQHF.

This clone was picked up a small number of times. The gene calls are TRBV11-3 and TRBJ2-1; 8 bases align to TRBD2. Germline assignment: CDR1 SGHNT and CDR2 YENEEA. The length of the CDR3 is 15 residues. Trimming cost V 4 bases and J 12 bases; bases outside gene matches: 14. The CDR3 DNA reads as TGTGCCAGCAGCTGGTCAGCGGGAGCCATGGGGGGGCAGTTCTTC. Encoded protein: CASSWSAGAMGGQFF.